A selection of T cell receptor beta chains follows, all from one sample in a study of T-cell reconstitution after alpha-beta-depleted transplantation in children. TCRdb itself ran the PCR reads through MiXCR, one entry per CDR3 protein. The repertoire holds about 29,000 distinct CDR3 sequences, roughly 6.3% seen once, with roughly 7% in the top ten. Sequencing was performed on PBMCs, mostly from graft donor cells, taken 180 days after TCRalphabeta/CD19-depleted stem cell transplant. The receptors here all came from a male patient under 18 who had a stem cell transplant for acute myeloid leukemia, so the T cells may come from the graft donor. Both conserved end residues are part of each CDR3. Fields, in order: CDR3 length, clone size, D gene, V gene, J gene, CDR3 protein, CDR3 DNA. A D gene is named only where the DNA matches it firmly. Expanded clones get a size class; other rows say once, few or many, or leave the size out.

>16|many|TRBD2|TRBV20-1|TRBJ2-1
CSAKRSSGSLYNEQFF
TGCAGTGCCAAAAGGTCTAGCGGGAGTCTTTACAATGAGCAGTTCTTC
>16|many|-|TRBV7-6|TRBJ2-2
CASSLKIESAPGELFF
TGTGCCAGCAGCTTGAAGATCGAGAGCGCCCCCGGGGAGCTGTTTTTT
>17|many|TRBD2|TRBV10-3|TRBJ2-3
CAIMRGLAGAGTDTQYF
TGTGCCATCATGCGAGGACTAGCGGGAGCTGGCACAGATACGCAGTATTTT
>14|few|-|TRBV10-3|TRBJ1-3
CAITLTASGNTIYF
TGTGCCATCACCTTGACAGCCTCTGGAAACACCATATATTTT
>15|many|-|TRBV28|TRBJ2-2
CASSLPGGNTGELFF
TGTGCCAGCAGTTTACCGGGCGGGAACACCGGGGAGCTGTTTTTT
>16|many|-|TRBV27|TRBJ1-5
CASSLSTESSNQPQHF
TGTGCCAGCAGTTTATCGACGGAGAGCAGCAATCAGCCCCAGCATTTT
>14|many|TRBD1|TRBV20-1|TRBJ1-1
CSAYRQGMNTEAFF
TGCAGTGCTTATAGACAGGGAATGAACACTGAAGCTTTCTTT
>16|-|-|TRBV30|TRBJ2-1
CASRVESGTGGAEQFF
TGTGCCAGCAGGGTGGAGAGCGGTACCGGTGGTGCTGAGCAGTTCTTC
>13|many|TRBD1|TRBV19|TRBJ1-5
CASSGQGYQPQHF
TGTGCCAGTTCGGGACAGGGGTACCAGCCCCAGCATTTT
>17|many|TRBD2|TRBV6-5|TRBJ2-1
CASSYLRSGRGGNEQFF
TGTGCCAGCAGTTATCTTCGTAGCGGGAGGGGCGGCAATGAGCAGTTCTTC
>16|many|TRBD1|TRBV20-1|TRBJ1-5
CSAGRTGDYSNQPQHF
TGCAGTGCCGGGCGGACAGGAGATTATAGCAATCAGCCCCAGCATTTT
>15|many|-|TRBV15|TRBJ1-3
CATSRRAQAGNTIYF
TGTGCCACCAGCAGGAGGGCTCAAGCTGGAAACACCATATATTTT
>15|many|-|TRBV19|TRBJ1-1
CASSIPLGANTEAFF
TGTGCCAGTAGTATACCGTTAGGGGCGAACACTGAAGCTTTCTTT
>17|once|-|TRBV3-1|TRBJ2-1
CASCPQYWLPLEDEQFF
TGTGCCTCCTGCCCCCAGTACTGGCTACCCCTGGAGGATGAGCAGTTCTTC
>16|many|-|TRBV7-9|TRBJ2-2
CASSLVSGPNTGELFF
TGTGCCAGCAGCTTAGTCAGCGGTCCGAACACCGGGGAGCTGTTTTTT
>19|many|TRBD2|TRBV3-1|TRBJ2-3
CASSQSTGTSGRLTDTQYF
TGTGCCAGCAGCCAATCCACCGGGACTAGCGGGAGGCTGACAGATACGCAGTATTTT
>14|many|-|TRBV6-5|TRBJ1-5
CASTPDSSNQPQHF
TGTGCCAGCACCCCGGACAGTAGCAATCAGCCCCAGCATTTT
>14|many|-|TRBV7-2|TRBJ2-1
CASSLARNYNEQFF
TGTGCCAGCAGCTTAGCGCGGAATTACAATGAGCAGTTCTTC
>17|many|-|TRBV12-3/TRBV12-4|TRBJ2-5
CASSSTGADFPKETQYF
TGTGCCAGCAGTTCCACCGGTGCAGACTTCCCCAAAGAGACCCAGTACTTC
>17|-|-|TRBV3-1|TRBJ2-7
CASTNRIAGALLYEQYF
TGTGCCAGCACCAACCGGATTGCGGGGGCGCTTCTCTACGAGCAGTACTTC
>16|many|TRBD2|TRBV6-5|TRBJ2-3
CASSSAVGRGTDTQYF
TGTGCCAGCAGTTCGGCCGTCGGGAGGGGGACAGATACGCAGTATTTT
>14|medium-sized|-|TRBV5-4|TRBJ2-3
CASSGGTFSDTQYF
TGTGCCAGCAGCGGGGGGACCTTTTCAGATACGCAGTATTTT
>14|many|-|TRBV30|TRBJ2-5
CAWSERRTQETQYF
TGTGCCTGGAGTGAACGGCGGACCCAAGAGACCCAGTACTTC
>12|many|TRBD2|TRBV2|TRBJ2-1
CASTPTGGEGFF
TGTGCCAGCACTCCAACTGGGGGGGAAGGGTTCTTC
>16|many|-|TRBV20-1|TRBJ2-7
CSARDRGGTRHYEQYF
TGCAGTGCTAGAGATAGGGGGGGGACCAGACACTACGAGCAGTACTTC
>15|many|TRBD1|TRBV20-1|TRBJ1-1
CSVSVQGAGNTEAFF
TGCAGTGTCTCTGTGCAGGGGGCAGGGAACACTGAAGCTTTCTTT
>17|many|TRBD1|TRBV10-3|TRBJ1-5
CAISESQGAFYNQPQHF
TGTGCCATCAGTGAGTCTCAGGGGGCATTTTACAATCAGCCCCAGCATTTT
>16|many|TRBD1|TRBV28|TRBJ2-3
CASSSRTGTSTDTQYF
TGTGCCAGCAGTTCACGGACAGGGACTAGCACAGATACGCAGTATTTT
>17|many|TRBD2|TRBV29-1|TRBJ2-3
CSASGTSGSLSTDTQYF
TGCAGCGCATCCGGGACTAGCGGGAGTTTAAGCACAGATACGCAGTATTTT
>15|many|-|TRBV7-3|TRBJ2-2
CASSLDPLAGGELFF
TGTGCCAGCAGCCTGGACCCTCTGGCAGGGGGGGAGCTGTTTTTT
>14|once|-|TRBV5-4|TRBJ2-3
CASSLRTAIDTQYF
TGTGCCAGCAGCTTAAGGACGGCGATAGATACGCAGTATTTT
>15|many|TRBD2|TRBV6-5|TRBJ2-1
CASSLLAGGLNEQFF
TGTGCCAGCAGTTTACTAGCGGGAGGCTTGAATGAGCAGTTCTTC
>11|medium-sized|-|TRBV12-3/TRBV12-4|TRBJ1-2
CASQTNYGYTF
TGTGCCAGCCAGACTAACTATGGCTACACCTTC
>13|many|TRBD2|TRBV6-5|TRBJ2-1
CASRTSGYNEQFF
TGTGCCAGTCGGACTAGCGGTTACAATGAGCAGTTCTTC
>12|-|-|TRBV28|TRBJ1-2
CAISLGPLGYTF
TGTGCCATCAGCCTCGGGCCTTTGGGCTACACCTTC
>14|many|-|TRBV28|TRBJ2-7
CASSSAGPDYEQYF
TGTGCCAGCAGTTCGGCGGGTCCAGACTACGAGCAGTACTTC
>15|many|TRBD1|TRBV15|TRBJ1-6
CATSGDRGKNSPLHF
TGTGCCACCAGCGGCGACAGGGGAAAGAATTCACCCCTCCACTTT